This T cell receptor (beta chain) was profiled in a study of patients and donors after allogeneic stem cell transplantation. From the RT-PCR reads, TCRdb called clonotypes with MiXCR, one entry per CDR3 protein. The data show approximately 150,000 distinct CDR3 sequences, over 25% seen once. This clonotype was counted between two and nine times. This CDR3 has 14 amino acids. Between the trimmed V and J ends, which lost 2 bases and 2 bases, there was a span of 6 bases. The V gene is TRBV12-3 or TRBV12-4, the J gene TRBJ2-2; D ambiguous. The receptor's source is a human donor who was either an allogeneic HSCT recipient or a stem cell or donor lymphocyte infusion donor (not recorded which). It is not recorded whose cells these are; they may come from a transplant donor. Sequencing input: blood, either unsorted or a sorted T cell fraction (not recorded which). CDR3 sequence: CASSLRTNTGELFF. The CDR3 DNA reads as TGTGCCAGCAGTTTACGCACCAACACCGGGGAGCTGTTTTTT.